Listed here are 23 T cell receptor beta chains from one sample, sequenced in a study of CD4 T cells in relation to SARS-CoV-2 and coronaviruses. Before the COVID-19 pandemic, during about 2011-2019, CD4+ T cells were taken from unexposed donors. CD4+ T cells were isolated from the cells after around eleven days of culture. This table comes from immunoSEQ multiplex PCR, and its TCRdb copy is limited to in-frame clones, with some not included. The data contain about 25,000 clones, approximately 80% of them singletons. Their antigen targets remain unknown. Sequences were obtained from CD4+ T cells from PBMCs, cultured in vitro. These receptors were taken from a human donor in good health.

This chain links TRBV7-2 with TRBJ2-3, with TRBD2 matching 15 bases. The CDR3 is made up of 19 amino acids. Germline trimming cut 0 bases from V and 5 bases from J; bases unmatched to any gene: 9. Germline CDR1 reads SGHTA; CDR2 reads FQGNSA. The CDR3 region is CASSLALGLAGGRGDTQYF. For the CDR3, the DNA is TGTGCCAGCAGCTTAGCCCTCGGACTAGCGGGAGGGCGGGGAGATACGCAGTATTTT.

This sequence joins TRBV4-1 and TRBJ1-3, with 7 bases fitting TRBD1. This CDR3 region has 17 residues. The V and J ends lost 2 bases and 2 bases, in that order; junction bases with no gene match: 9. Germline CDR1 reads MGHRA; CDR2 reads YSYEKL. CDR3: CASSQPTGWYAGNTIYF. The CDR3 DNA sequence: TGCGCCAGCAGCCAACCGACAGGGTGGTACGCTGGAAACACCATATATTTT.

The rearrangement joins TRBV9 to TRBJ2-5; D is unresolved. Trimming took 2 bases from V and 2 from J, leaving 7 bases between them. Germline CDR1 and CDR2: SGDLS and YYNGEE. CDR3 length: 13 amino acids. The CDR3 spells CASSVAPQETQYF. CDR3 sequence (DNA): TGTGCCAGCAGCGTGGCACCGCAAGAGACCCAGTACTTC.

This rearrangement joins TRBV5-5 to TRBJ2-3, with 9 bases identical to TRBD2. Germline CDR1 and CDR2: SGHKS and YYEKEE (reference sequence). The trim removed 3 bases at V and 3 bases at J, leaving 5 bases unmatched. The CDR3 totals 15 residues. CDR3 sequence: CASSSPGLATDTQYF. Here the CDR3 DNA reads TGTGCCAGCAGCTCGCCGGGACTAGCTACAGATACGCAGTATTTT.

The V call is TRBV29-1, the J call TRBJ1-1; 9 bases are shared with TRBD1. J was trimmed by 6 bases and V by 7 bases; bases with no gene match: 12. In germline, CDR1 is SQVTM, CDR2 ANQGSEA. CDR3 length: 14 residues. CDR3 amino acids: CSALQGAEISEAFF. As DNA, the CDR3 is TGCAGCGCCCTACAGGGGGCAGAGATTTCTGAAGCTTTCTTT. Looking up the rest from reference TRBV29-1 and TRBJ1-1 gives the full variable domain: SAVISQKPSRDICQRGTSLTIQCQVDSQVTMMFWYRQQPGQSLTLIATANQGSEATYESGFVIDKFPISRPNLTFSTLTVSNMSPEDSSIYLCSALQGAEISEAFFGQGTRLTVV.

The rearrangement joins TRBV28 to TRBJ2-1, with 10 bases fitting TRBD2. The CDR3 spans 18 residues. Unmatched junction bases numbered 17, after V lost 5 bases and J lost 7 bases. The V gene's germline CDR1 is MDHEN and CDR2 SYDVKM. The CDR3 sequence: CASSHLGPASGRGNEQFF. The CDR3 DNA follows: TGTGCCAGCAGTCATCTAGGGCCCGCTAGCGGGAGAGGGAATGAGCAGTTCTTC. Together with reference TRBV28 and TRBJ2-1, the CDR3 gives the full variable domain: DVKVTQSSRYLVKRTGEKVFLECVQDMDHENMFWYRQDPGLGLRLIYFSYDVKMKEKGDIPEGYSVSREKKERFSLILESASTNQTSMYLCASSHLGPASGRGNEQFFGPGTRLTVL.

V gene TRBV19 combines with J gene TRBJ1-6; D might be TRBD1 (5 bases). V lost 5 bases and J 7 bases, leaving 12 bases between the germline ends. The CDR3 covers 14 residues. CDR1 and CDR2 (germline): LNHDA, SQIVND (reference sequence). CDR3 nucleotides: TGTGCCAGTAGTGAGGGAAGGGGCAATTCACCCCTCCACTTT. Encoded protein: CASSEGRGNSPLHF.

The chain joins TRBV6-2 or TRBV6-3 to TRBJ2-1, with TRBD2 identical over 7 bases. The CDR3 runs 15 residues. Germline V gives CDR1 MNHEY, CDR2 SVGEGT. The ends lost 0 bases at V and 3 bases at J; junction bases unmatched: 2. The CDR3 DNA reads as TGTGCCAGCAGTTACTCGTCTAGCGGCTACAATGAGCAGTTCTTC. Residues: CASSYSSSGYNEQFF.

This clone was seen more than once but under ten times. This chain uses TRBV3-1 (or the pseudogene TRBV3-2) with TRBJ1-4; D not resolved. The V end lost 1 base, the J end lost 8 bases, and 8 bases lay between the germline ends. Germline V lookup: CDR1 LGHDT, CDR2 YNNKEL (reference sequence). The CDR3 has 13 amino acids. CDR3 DNA: TGTGCCAGCAGCCAAGCCTTGGACGAAAAACTGTTTTTT. It encodes CASSQALDEKLFF.

Only one count was recorded for this clone. The V call is TRBV7-8, the J call TRBJ2-1; 9 bases agree with TRBD2. The CDR3 runs 16 residues. Per the germline V gene, CDR1 is SGHVS and CDR2 is FQNEAQ. The V segment lost 5 bases and the J segment 4 bases; nucleotides outside the gene matches: 9. CDR3: CASSITRLAAYNEQFF. In nucleotides, the CDR3 is TGTGCCAGCAGCATAACCCGACTAGCGGCTTACAATGAGCAGTTCTTC. Together with reference TRBV7-8 and TRBJ2-1, the CDR3 gives the full variable domain: GAGVSQSPRYKVAKRGQDVALRCDPISGHVSLFWYQQALGQGPEFLTYFQNEAQLDKSGLPSDRFFAERPEGSVSTLKIQRTQQEDSAVYLCASSITRLAAYNEQFFGPGTRLTVL.

This sequence joins TRBV11-2 and TRBJ1-1; D gene unclear. From germline, CDR1 is SGHAT and CDR2 FQNNGV. There are 11 residues in the CDR3. Trimming stripped 5 bases from V and 4 bases from J, with 5 bases between. This chain's CDR3 is CASSPFTEAFF. The CDR3 nucleotides read TGTGCCAGCAGCCCGTTCACTGAAGCTTTCTTT.

The gene calls are TRBV5-1 and TRBJ2-1; TRBD2 matches at 12 bases. The CDR3 is 15 residues long. After removal of 0 bases from V and 9 bases from J, the junction contained 4 bases not matched to a gene. Germline V gene data show CDR1 as SGHRS and CDR2 as YFSETQ. As DNA, the CDR3 is TGCGCCAGCAGCTTGGTGACTAGCGGGGGCGGTGAGCAGTTCTTC. The encoded protein is CASSLVTSGGGEQFF.

This clone appeared a few times. The chain joins TRBV19 to TRBJ2-5; D unresolved. CDR1 LNHDA and CDR2 SQIVND come from the germline V gene (reference sequence). The CDR3 spans 14 residues. V lost 4 bases, J lost 1 base, and 10 bases lay in between. CDR3 sequence: CASSTPFTQETQYF. The CDR3 DNA reads TGTGCCAGTAGTACACCATTCACCCAAGAGACCCAGTACTTC.

This clone showed up just once. J is TRBJ1-2 and V is TRBV5-1, with D unresolved. Germline V gives CDR1 SGHRS, CDR2 YFSETQ. Trimming removed 1 base from V and 0 bases from J, with 7 bases in between. This CDR3 has 14 residues. The CDR3 DNA is TGCGCCAGCAGCTTGATCTCAGCTAACTATGGCTACACCTTC. Its translation is CASSLISANYGYTF. The variable domain in full, completed from reference TRBV5-1 and TRBJ1-2, reads KAGVTQTPRYLIKTRGQQVTLSCSPISGHRSVSWYQQTPGQGLQFLFEYFSETQRNKGNFPGRFSGRQFSNSRSEMNVSTLELGDSALYLCASSLISANYGYTFGSGTRLTVV.

There are a few counts of this clone. The gene calls are TRBV19 and TRBJ1-6; tentative D call: TRBD1 (6 bases). The germline V and J ends were trimmed by 5 bases and 7 bases, with 18 bases remaining between them. CDR1 is LNHDA, CDR2 SQIVND, per germline (reference sequence). The CDR3 has 16 residues. The CDR3 sequence: CASSEPRGGRNSPLHF. The CDR3 coding sequence is TGTGCCAGTAGTGAGCCCAGGGGAGGGAGAAATTCACCCCTCCACTTT.

V usage is TRBV7-8 and J usage is TRBJ2-1, with unresolved D. The germline CDR1 and CDR2 sequences are SGHVS and FQNEAQ. V was trimmed by 4 bases and J by 5 bases, leaving 21 bases between them. CDR3 length: 17 residues. In DNA, the CDR3 is TGTGCCAGCAGCTATCCTTATACCCGGGCCACGAACAATGAGCAGTTCTTC. It specifies CASSYPYTRATNNEQFF.

This rearrangement joins TRBV19 to TRBJ2-1, with D perhaps matching TRBD1 or TRBD2 (7 bases each). Trimming shortened V by 3 bases and J by 8 bases, and 20 bases separated the two germline ends. There are 16 residues in the CDR3. Germline V gene sequence: CDR1 LNHDA, CDR2 SQIVND (reference sequence). The CDR3 DNA is TGTGCCAGTAGTATCAAGGGGCGGGCAGGGGGGGATGAGCAGTTCTTC. It translates to CASSIKGRAGGDEQFF.

V gene TRBV7-8 combines with J gene TRBJ1-5; no clear D. V gave up 2 bases and J gave up 2 bases, with 10 bases separating them. The CDR3 loop spans 15 amino acids. Germline CDR1 SGHVS, CDR2 FQNEAQ. CDR3 DNA sequence: TGTGCCAGCAGCTTAAGCTGGGTAGGCAATCAGCCCCAGCATTTT. Protein sequence: CASSLSWVGNQPQHF.

The rearrangement links TRBV30 to TRBJ1-2; tentative D call: TRBD1 (6 bases). CDR1 and CDR2 (germline): GTSNPN, SVGIG (reference sequence). The CDR3 totals 14 residues. V lost 6 bases and J 0 bases, leaving 14 bases between the germline ends. CDR3 nucleotide sequence: TGTGCCTGCCGGGGGCAGGGCACTAACTATGGCTACACCTTC. Amino acid sequence: CACRGQGTNYGYTF.

The chain has TRBV7-3 and TRBJ2-1; tentative D call: TRBD2 (6 bases). From germline, CDR1 is SGHTA and CDR2 FQGTGA. V shed 5 bases and J shed 8 bases, with 16 bases lying between them. The CDR3 is 14 amino acids. DNA of the CDR3: TGTGCCAGCAGCCTCAACTGGCCGGGGGATGAGCAGTTCTTC. Encoded protein: CASSLNWPGDEQFF.

The V gene is TRBV5-1, the J gene TRBJ2-1; weak D call: TRBD1 (5 bases). Trimming pared 0 bases from V and 5 bases from J, leaving 9 bases between. Germline V gene sequence: CDR1 SGHRS, CDR2 YFSETQ. This CDR3 contains 14 residues. CDR3 loop: CASSLEGADNEQFF. The CDR3 coding sequence is TGCGCCAGCAGCTTGGAAGGGGCGGACAATGAGCAGTTCTTC.

The count of this clone is one. This chain uses TRBV7-2 with TRBJ1-2, with unresolved D. Germline assignment: CDR1 SGHTA and CDR2 FQGNSA. Trimming stripped 5 bases from V and 0 bases from J, with 10 bases between. This CDR3 contains 14 residues. CDR3 nucleotide sequence: TGTGCCAGCAGCCTCGACGGGACTAACTATGGCTACACCTTC. Translating it yields CASSLDGTNYGYTF.

The rearrangement joins TRBV24-1 to TRBJ2-1, with a weak D call TRBD1 (5 bases). Germline-derived CDR1 and CDR2 are KGHDR and SFDVKD. This CDR3 region has 16 residues. V was cut by 3 bases and J by 8 bases, with 19 bases left in between. DNA for the CDR3: TGTGCCACCAGTGATGAATCCCGGGCCCAGGGCGATGAGCAGTTCTTC. The encoded protein is CATSDESRAQGDEQFF.